This T cell receptor beta chain was profiled in a study of blood T cell repertoires in COVID-19. Under the authors' procedure: Using reference gene primer amplification, nucleated cell counts were estimated. Assay used: immunoSEQ multiplex PCR; TCRdb lists only in-frame clones, some missing. That table is the source of V, J and clone size, and D and trimming were worked out from the DNA. The sample yields about 140,000 clones, 85% seen once. Germline V gene sequence: CDR1 KGHSH, CDR2 LQKENI. V dropped 3 bases and J dropped 0 bases, with 12 bases sitting between them. The CDR3 is 15 residues long. This TCR came from a woman between 35 and 50 years old who had recovered from COVID-19. Material: PBMCs or T cells enriched from blood (not recorded which). This sequence joins TRBV18 and TRBJ2-7; D might be TRBD1 (5 bases). The CDR3 spells CASSPQGKPSYEQYF. As DNA, the CDR3 is TGTGCCAGCTCACCTCAGGGAAAGCCCTCCTACGAGCAGTACTTC. The full variable domain, in which reference TRBV18 and TRBJ2-7 provide the parts outside the CDR3, is NAGVMQNPRHLVRRRGQEARLRCSPMKGHSHVYWYRQLPEEGLKFMVYLQKENIIDESGMPKERFSAEFPKEGPSILRIQQVVRGDSAAYFCASSPQGKPSYEQYFGPGTRLTVT.